These T cell receptor beta chains were read from a single sample in a study of OX40 agonist ivuxolimab in advanced cancers. Assay: immunoSEQ multiplex PCR; the TCRdb copy retains only in-frame clones and omits some. The sample lists under 80,000 clones; 65% to 90% were seen once. The sequencing here drew on CD4+ or CD8+ T cells sorted from blood, taken in a trial of the OX40 agonist ivuxolimab. Receptors originate from an adult with an advanced solid tumor such as melanoma, head and neck, liver or kidney cancer. Both conserved end residues are part of each CDR3. A D gene is named only where the DNA matches it firmly. Some rows have no size entry. The others give once, few or many, or a class for an expanded clone.

j_gene: TRBJ1-2
v_gene: TRBV28
d_gene: TRBD1
abundance: once
CDR3aa: CASSLEDRDYGYTF
CDR3nt: TGTGCCAGCAGTTTAGAGGACAGGGACTATGGCTACACCTTC

j_gene: TRBJ2-7
v_gene: TRBV4-2
d_gene: TRBD2
abundance: once
CDR3aa: CASSQDGTSGLYEQYF
CDR3nt: TGTGCCAGCAGCCAAGATGGGACTAGCGGCCTCTACGAGCAGTACTTC

j_gene: TRBJ2-7
v_gene: TRBV6-1
d_gene: .
abundance: .
CDR3aa: CASSEWGMEQYF
CDR3nt: TGTGCCAGCAGTGAGTGGGGAATGGAGCAGTACTTC

j_gene: TRBJ1-2
v_gene: TRBV28
d_gene: .
abundance: .
CDR3aa: CASSTGQRYGYTF
CDR3nt: TGTGCCAGCTCCACGGGGCAGCGGTATGGCTACACCTTC

j_gene: TRBJ2-1
v_gene: TRBV11-1
d_gene: TRBD2
abundance: .
CDR3aa: CASSPLASGGNEQFF
CDR3nt: TGTGCCAGCAGCCCCTTGGCTAGCGGGGGTAATGAGCAGTTCTTC

j_gene: TRBJ2-5
v_gene: TRBV28
d_gene: .
abundance: .
CDR3aa: CASNLREGAETQYF
CDR3nt: TGTGCCAGCAACCTAAGGGAAGGAGCAGAGACCCAGTACTTC

j_gene: TRBJ1-2
v_gene: TRBV5-1
d_gene: .
abundance: .
CDR3aa: CASGIQGSYGYTF
CDR3nt: TGCGCCAGTGGTATACAGGGAAGCTATGGCTACACCTTC

j_gene: TRBJ2-7
v_gene: TRBV7-8
d_gene: .
abundance: .
CDR3aa: CASSLEVSGKNEQYF
CDR3nt: TGTGCCAGCAGCTTAGAGGTTAGCGGTAAGAACGAGCAGTACTTC

j_gene: TRBJ1-3
v_gene: TRBV5-1
d_gene: .
abundance: .
CDR3aa: CASSLGQVGFSGNTIYF
CDR3nt: TGCGCCAGCAGCTTGGGACAAGTGGGCTTCTCTGGAAACACCATATATTTT

j_gene: TRBJ1-5
v_gene: TRBV7-9
d_gene: .
abundance: .
CDR3aa: CASRGRGLGARPQHF
CDR3nt: TGTGCCAGCAGGGGTCGAGGTTTGGGGGCGAGGCCCCAGCATTTT

j_gene: TRBJ1-6
v_gene: TRBV28
d_gene: TRBD1
abundance: .
CDR3aa: CASSLLTGGNKNSPLHF
CDR3nt: TGTGCCAGCAGTTTATTAACAGGGGGAAATAAGAATTCACCCCTCCACTTT

j_gene: TRBJ1-5
v_gene: TRBV6-5
d_gene: .
abundance: few
CDR3aa: CATSLGGAIQPQHF
CDR3nt: TGTGCCACCTCTCTCGGAGGGGCAATTCAGCCCCAGCATTTT

j_gene: TRBJ2-7
v_gene: TRBV6-1
d_gene: .
abundance: once
CDR3aa: CASSVGGEQYF
CDR3nt: TGTGCCAGCAGTGTAGGGGGGGAGCAGTACTTC

j_gene: TRBJ2-5
v_gene: TRBV5-4
d_gene: TRBD1
abundance: .
CDR3aa: CASSESTGDETQYF
CDR3nt: TGTGCCAGCAGCGAATCGACAGGGGACGAGACCCAGTACTTC

j_gene: TRBJ2-7
v_gene: TRBV21-1
d_gene: .
abundance: once
CDR3aa: CAKGRDRVSYEQYF
CDR3nt: TGTGCCAAGGGGAGGGACAGAGTTTCCTACGAGCAGTACTTC

j_gene: TRBJ2-3
v_gene: TRBV6-1
d_gene: .
abundance: .
CDR3aa: CASRSPTDTQYF
CDR3nt: TGTGCCAGCAGGTCACCCACAGATACGCAGTATTTT

j_gene: TRBJ2-7
v_gene: TRBV5-4
d_gene: TRBD2
abundance: .
CDR3aa: CASSLASGLGAEQYF
CDR3nt: TGTGCCAGCAGCTTGGCCTCGGGACTAGGGGCCGAGCAGTACTTC

j_gene: TRBJ2-7
v_gene: TRBV5-8
d_gene: TRBD2
abundance: .
CDR3aa: CASSTPGLQYEQYF
CDR3nt: TGTGCCAGCAGCACACCGGGACTACAATACGAGCAGTACTTC

j_gene: TRBJ2-2
v_gene: TRBV6-1
d_gene: TRBD1
abundance: .
CDR3aa: CASSERQGRNTGELFF
CDR3nt: TGTGCCAGCAGTGAAAGACAGGGTCGGAACACCGGGGAGCTGTTTTTT

j_gene: TRBJ1-6
v_gene: TRBV5-4
d_gene: .
abundance: .
CDR3aa: CASRRGPPINSPLHF
CDR3nt: TGTGCCAGCAGAAGAGGGCCGCCCATTAATTCACCCCTCCACTTT

j_gene: TRBJ2-7
v_gene: TRBV28
d_gene: .
abundance: .
CDR3aa: CASSPVGGGSYEQYF
CDR3nt: TGTGCCAGCAGCCCAGTCGGGGGTGGCTCCTACGAGCAGTACTTC

j_gene: TRBJ1-1
v_gene: TRBV11-2
d_gene: TRBD1
abundance: .
CDR3aa: CASSFPRGRPEAFF
CDR3nt: TGTGCCAGCAGCTTTCCGAGGGGGCGACCTGAAGCTTTCTTT

j_gene: TRBJ2-7
v_gene: TRBV27
d_gene: .
abundance: .
CDR3aa: CASMGGTVGSYEQYF
CDR3nt: TGTGCCAGCATGGGTGGGACGGTTGGCTCCTACGAGCAGTACTTC

j_gene: TRBJ1-1
v_gene: TRBV2
d_gene: TRBD1
abundance: once
CDR3aa: CASSRQGARNTEAFF
CDR3nt: TGTGCCAGCAGTCGGCAGGGGGCGCGTAACACTGAAGCTTTCTTT

j_gene: TRBJ2-1
v_gene: TRBV5-1
d_gene: .
abundance: once
CDR3aa: CATSRGEPNEQFF
CDR3nt: TGCGCCACATCCCGAGGAGAGCCCAATGAGCAGTTCTTC

j_gene: TRBJ2-1
v_gene: TRBV7-9
d_gene: .
abundance: .
CDR3aa: CASVRASSYNEQFF
CDR3nt: TGTGCCAGCGTGCGGGCGAGCTCCTACAATGAGCAGTTCTTC

j_gene: TRBJ2-7
v_gene: TRBV2
d_gene: .
abundance: .
CDR3aa: CASNLQGPNYEQYF
CDR3nt: TGTGCCAGCAACCTGCAGGGGCCGAACTACGAGCAGTACTTC

j_gene: TRBJ2-2
v_gene: TRBV5-8
d_gene: .
abundance: .
CDR3aa: CASSLESGNTGELFF
CDR3nt: TGTGCCAGCAGCTTGGAGAGCGGTAACACCGGGGAGCTGTTTTTT

j_gene: TRBJ1-4
v_gene: TRBV5-6
d_gene: TRBD1
abundance: .
CDR3aa: CASSSGTGAVNEKLFF
CDR3nt: TGTGCCAGCAGCTCCGGGACAGGGGCGGTAAATGAAAAACTGTTTTTT

j_gene: TRBJ2-2
v_gene: TRBV18
d_gene: TRBD2
abundance: .
CDR3aa: CASSPPSGGNTGELFF
CDR3nt: TGTGCCAGCTCCCCCCCTAGCGGGGGAAACACCGGGGAGCTGTTTTTT

j_gene: TRBJ1-2
v_gene: TRBV5-4
d_gene: .
abundance: few
CDR3aa: CASTSPGVYGYTF
CDR3nt: TGTGCCAGCACCTCCCCAGGGGTCTATGGCTACACCTTC